The 20 T cell receptor beta chains reported below all come from one sample, sequenced in a study of T cells in women clearing cervical HPV infection. Sequencing used immunoSEQ multiplex PCR; TCRdb keeps in-frame clones, though not all of them. Recorded for this sample: 20,000 to 25,000 clones. The sample consisted of blood buffy coat. The receptors originated from a woman between 18 and 70 years old with a cervical HPV16 infection that either progressed to CIN3+ or cleared (not recorded which).

A word on this clone: The CDR3 goes on 3 residues after the read ends, and that part is filled in from the germline J gene. The chain joins TRBV28 to TRBJ1-2, with 8 bases that match TRBD1. Germline CDR1 MDHEN, CDR2 SYDVKM. This CDR3 is built from 15 residues. V lost 3 bases to trimming and J lost 3 bases; unmatched junction nucleotides: 6. The CDR3 region is CASSFEDRDYYGYTF. The CDR3 bases that were read are TGTGCCAGCAGTTTTGAGGACAGGGATTACTATGGC.

With regard to this clone: Read data end 3 residues before the CDR3 end; the end is taken from the germline J gene. The chain couples TRBV10-3 to TRBJ1-1; 7 positions agree with TRBD1. Germline loops: CDR1 ENHRY, CDR2 SYGVKD. The CDR3 loop spans 13 amino acids. The CDR3 DNA, read in part, is TGTGCCATCAGTGACCCTCCGGGACAGGAA. Protein: CAISDPPGQE. The entire CDR3 reads CAISDPPGQEAFF.

As for this clone: The CDR3 is cut off 3 residues early in the read; its end comes from the germline J gene. The rearrangement links TRBV5-6 to TRBJ2-2, with D perhaps TRBD1 (5 bases). The V end lost 2 bases, the J end lost 1 base, and 6 bases lay between the germline ends. CDR1 is SGHDT and CDR2 is YYEEEE in the germline V gene. CDR3 size: 14 residues. The covered CDR3 bases are TGTGCCAGCAGCTTCGGACAGAACACCGGGGAG. It yields the protein CASSFGQNTGE. The complete CDR3 reads CASSFGQNTGELFF. The whole variable domain, remainder taken from reference TRBV5-6 and TRBJ2-2, is DAGVTQSPTHLIKTRGQQVTLRCSPKSGHDTVSWYQQALGQGPQFIFQYYEEEERQRGNFPDRFSGHQFPNYSSELNVNALLLGDSALYLCASSFGQNTGELFFGEGSRLTVL.

For this clone: The sequence runs out 3 residues before the end of the CDR3; the remainder is reconstructed from the germline J gene. This chain joins TRBV27 and TRBJ2-7; 7 positions agree with TRBD2. There are 14 residues in the CDR3. V shed 6 bases and J 3 bases; nucleotides not matched to a gene: 8. Per germline, CDR1 MNHEY and CDR2 SMNVEV (reference sequence). CDR3 DNA (partial): TGTGCCAGCAGCCCCGAGACTAGCCTCTACGAG. The encoded protein is CASSPETSLYE. In full, the CDR3 reads CASSPETSLYEQYF.

With regard to this clone: The sequenced fragment ends 3 residues before the CDR3 boundary, so the rest is inferred from the germline J gene. The rearrangement joins TRBV6-4 to TRBJ2-1; TRBD2 aligns across 8 bases. Germline CDR1 is MRHNA and CDR2 is SNTAGT. This CDR3 comprises 14 residues. The J segment lost 8 bases and the V segment lost 0 bases, leaving 3 bases of the junction unmatched. CDR3: CASSDSEAGDEQFF. The sequenced CDR3 bases are TGTGCCAGCAGTGACTCCGAAGCGGGAGATGAG.

Turning to this clone: The CDR3 end is not reached by the read, which stops 3 residues before it; the germline J gene fills it in. V gene TRBV28 combines with J gene TRBJ2-5; 12 bases agree with TRBD2. J gave up 5 bases and V 1 base, and 8 bases lay outside the gene matches. CDR3 length equals 17 residues. The germline gives CDR1 MDHEN, CDR2 SYDVKM. The CDR3 bases that were read are TGTGCCAGCAGTTTATCCGGGCTAGCGGGAGGGGGGGAGACC. It is translated as CASSLSGLAGGGET. The whole CDR3 reads CASSLSGLAGGGETQYF.

Comment on this clone: The DNA ends 3 residues before the CDR3 does, and the rest of the CDR3 is filled in from the germline J gene. This chain links TRBV5-1 with TRBJ2-7, with D possibly matching TRBD1 (5 bases). This CDR3 is 13 amino acids long. Germline V gene sequence: CDR1 SGHRS, CDR2 YFSETQ. Trimming stripped 5 bases from V and 0 bases from J, with 9 bases between. The part of the CDR3 DNA that was read is TGCGCCAGCAGTTACGACAGCTCCTACGAG. This gives the protein CASSYDSSYE. The complete CDR3 sequence is CASSYDSSYEQYF.

A remark on this clone: The read is 3 residues too short to cover the CDR3 end, so that end is filled in from the germline J gene. The chain joins TRBV19 to TRBJ2-3; 8 bases agree with TRBD2. The CDR3 totals 15 residues. Germline CDR1 is LNHDA and CDR2 is SQIVND (reference sequence). V gave up 5 bases and J gave up 4 bases; unmatched junction bases: 8. The CDR3 loop reads CASSQRSGSSDTQYF. The CDR3 DNA, read in part, is TGTGCCAGTAGTCAGCGGAGCGGGAGCTCAGATACG. Combining the CDR3 with reference TRBV19 and TRBJ2-3 gives the whole variable domain DGGITQSPKYLFRKEGQNVTLSCEQNLNHDAMYWYRQDPGQGLRLIYYSQIVNDFQKGDIAEGYSVSREKKESFPLTVTSAQKNPTAFYLCASSQRSGSSDTQYFGPGTRLTVL.

On this clone: Read data end 3 residues before the CDR3 end; the end is taken from the germline J gene. The chain joins TRBV6-2 or TRBV6-3 to TRBJ2-1; D remains unclear. This CDR3 contains 16 residues. Germline V lookup: CDR1 MNHEY, CDR2 SVGEGT. The V end was cut by 2 bases, the J end by 0 bases, with 11 bases between. The sequenced CDR3 bases are TGTGCCAGCAGTTACCTGTCTCTAAGCTCCTACAATGAG. As protein: CASSYLSLSSYNE. The entire CDR3 protein is CASSYLSLSSYNEQFF.

Concerning this clone itself: The CDR3 is cut off 3 residues early in the read; its end comes from the germline J gene. The rearrangement links TRBV28 to TRBJ2-7; 8 bases are a match to TRBD2. The length of the CDR3 is 15 residues. V lost 2 bases, J lost 0 bases, and 3 bases stayed unmatched. Per germline, CDR1 MDHEN and CDR2 SYDVKM. The CDR3 loop is CASSLRSGSSYEQYF. The CDR3 DNA, read in part, is TGTGCCAGCAGTTTACGAAGCGGGAGCTCCTACGAG.

Concerning this clone: The sequenced fragment ends 3 residues before the CDR3 boundary, so the rest is inferred from the germline J gene. V gene TRBV12-3 or TRBV12-4 combines with J gene TRBJ1-5; the D is unclear. The CDR3 totals 15 residues. The ends were cut back, 1 base at V and 5 bases at J, with 12 bases in the middle. The covered CDR3 bases are TGTGCCAGCAGTTTAGAGATAGAACGGGATCAGCCC. Protein: CASSLEIERDQP. The complete CDR3 reads CASSLEIERDQPQHF.

As regards this clone: The read gets to within 3 residues of the CDR3 end, and the germline J gene fills in the rest. The chain couples TRBV27 to TRBJ2-1; 14 positions match TRBD2. Germline V gives CDR1 MNHEY, CDR2 SMNVEV (reference sequence). CDR3 length: 17 amino acids. Trimming cost V 5 bases and J 8 bases; bases outside gene matches: 11. Partial CDR3 DNA: TGTGCCAGCAGTCCACGACTAGCGGGAGGGCCGTTAGATGAG. It codes for CASSPRLAGGPLDE. The complete CDR3 sequence is CASSPRLAGGPLDEQFF.

Remarks on this clone: Read sequence stops 3 residues before the CDR3 end, and the germline J gene provides the missing end. The chain carries TRBV2 and TRBJ1-4; 11 nucleotides align to TRBD1. The CDR3 contains 16 residues. Germline V gives CDR1 SNHLY, CDR2 FYNNEI. The ends lost 5 bases at V and 8 bases at J; junction bases unmatched: 10. The sequenced CDR3 bases are TGTGCCAGCAGTAGGGACAGGGGGAAAATGCAGGAAAAA. This gives the protein CASSRDRGKMQEK. The whole CDR3 is CASSRDRGKMQEKLFF. Based on the CDR3 plus reference TRBV2 and TRBJ1-4, the full variable domain is EPEVTQTPSHQVTQMGQEVILRCVPISNHLYFYWYRQILGQKVEFLVSFYNNEISEKSEIFDDQFSVERPDGSNFTLKIRSTKLEDSAMYFCASSRDRGKMQEKLFFGSGTQLSVL.

A remark on this clone: The read ends 3 residues early relative to the CDR3; the germline J gene fills the gap. This sequence joins TRBV20-1 and TRBJ2-7, with 9 bases identical to TRBD2. This CDR3 is built from 15 residues. Trimming took 3 bases from V and 2 from J; bases not matched to a gene: 8. Germline V CDR1 and CDR2: DFQATT, SNEGSKA (reference sequence). The CDR3 is CSASSPGTSPYEQYF. The part of the CDR3 DNA that was read is TGCAGTGCTAGTTCCCCCGGGACTAGCCCCTACGAG.

Worth noting for this clone: The sequenced fragment ends 3 residues before the CDR3 boundary, so the rest is inferred from the germline J gene. This chain links TRBV7-8 with TRBJ1-6; perhaps TRBD1 as D (5 bases). Germline-derived CDR1 and CDR2 are SGHVS and FQNEAQ. V gave up 5 bases and J gave up 6 bases, with 8 bases separating them. The CDR3 length is 13 residues. CDR3 DNA (partial): TGTGCCAGCAGCCCCGGGGGTAATTCACCC. This sequence encodes CASSPGGNSP. The entire CDR3 sequence reads CASSPGGNSPLHF. The whole variable domain, remainder taken from reference TRBV7-8 and TRBJ1-6, is GAGVSQSPRYKVAKRGQDVALRCDPISGHVSLFWYQQALGQGPEFLTYFQNEAQLDKSGLPSDRFFAERPEGSVSTLKIQRTQQEDSAVYLCASSPGGNSPLHFGNGTRLTVT.

Regarding this clone: Coverage ceases 3 residues before the CDR3 finishes, and the germline J gene fills in the end. This chain uses TRBV29-1 with TRBJ2-2; 7 positions match TRBD2. The CDR3 totals 16 residues. CDR1 and CDR2 (germline): SQVTM, ANQGSEA. V trimming: 6 bases; J trimming: 3 bases; junction bases outside the gene matches: 13. This CDR3 reads CSVPARRGGDTGELFF. The CDR3 bases that were read are TGCAGCGTACCGGCTCGGCGGGGAGGGGACACCGGGGAG.

CDR3 protein: CSARVLFQARTDTQYF. Partial CDR3 DNA: TGCAGTGCTAGGGTTCTCTTCCAAGCCCGCACAGATACG. The chain is built from TRBV20-1 and TRBJ2-3; no reliable D call. The read falls 3 residues short of the CDR3 end, and the missing part is taken from the germline J gene. The V gene lost 3 bases and the J gene lost 1 base, with 17 bases spanning the gap. Germline CDR1 and CDR2: DFQATT and SNEGSKA (reference sequence). This CDR3 has 16 residues.

Concerning this clone: The CDR3 end lies 3 residues beyond the end of the read and is filled in from the germline J gene. The genes are TRBV11-1 and TRBJ2-5; D not resolved. In germline, CDR1 is SGHAT, CDR2 FQDESV (reference sequence). CDR3 length equals 14 residues. Trimming left V 3 bases short and J 2 bases short, with 10 bases between. The covered CDR3 bases are TGTGCCAGCAGCTTTGGTTTAGGGCAAGAGACC. It translates to CASSFGLGQET. The CDR3 reads in full as CASSFGLGQETQYF.

Turning to this clone: The read ends 3 residues early relative to the CDR3; the germline J gene fills the gap. The chain uses TRBV7-3 and TRBJ1-2, with TRBD1 identical over 9 bases. Germline CDR1 and CDR2: SGHTA and FQGTGA. The CDR3 consists of 13 residues. The CDR3 DNA, read in part, is TGTGCCAGCAGTTCGGGACAGGGTGGCGAC. This codes for CASSSGQGGD. The full CDR3 sequence reads CASSSGQGGDYTF.

Note on this clone: The read finishes 3 residues shy of the CDR3 end, and the germline J gene is used to complete it. This chain links TRBV27 with TRBJ2-7; TRBD1 is a possible D gene (6 bases). Germline V gives CDR1 MNHEY, CDR2 SMNVEV (reference sequence). This CDR3 has 15 residues. Trimming took off 3 bases at V and 2 bases at J, with 14 bases between the two ends. CDR3 residues: CASSFYTGQPYEQYF. The CDR3 DNA, read in part, is TGTGCCAGCAGTTTTTATACGGGACAACCCTACGAG.